A selection of T cell receptor beta chains follows, all from one sample in a study of blood T cell repertoires in COVID-19. Using immunoSEQ multiplex PCR, the repertoire was profiled, and TCRdb retains in-frame clones only, with some absent. The data contain about 200,000 clones, 86% of them singletons. Sample: PBMCs or T cells enriched from blood (not recorded which). The origin of the receptors is a woman aged 40 to 50 with acute COVID-19. Each CDR3 is given with its conserved first and last residue. The D gene is left open where the match is weak. Rows give clone size only sometimes, using once, few, many, or a class for an expanded clone.

v_call	clone_size	d_call	j_call	cdr3_aa	cdr3_nt
TRBV6-2/TRBV6-3	.	.	TRBJ2-7	CASSSPRVSYEQYF	TGTGCCAGCAGTTCACCCCGGGTTTCCTACGAGCAGTACTTC
TRBV28	once	TRBD1	TRBJ1-2	CASRSGQGMEGYTF	TGTGCCAGCAGATCGGGACAGGGGATGGAAGGCTACACCTTC
TRBV7-2	.	TRBD2	TRBJ2-3	CASSVRLAASTDTQYF	TGTGCCAGCAGCGTACGACTAGCAGCTAGCACAGATACGCAGTATTTT
TRBV2	.	.	TRBJ2-3	CAVGQTLITDTQYF	TGTGCCGTCGGACAGACGCTTATCACAGATACGCAGTATTTT
TRBV29-1	.	TRBD2	TRBJ2-5	CSVLLPAGVETQYF	TGCAGCGTCCTCCTCCCGGCGGGGGTAGAGACCCAGTACTTC
TRBV5-1	.	TRBD2	TRBJ2-2	CASSLGLAGVAVGELFF	TGCGCCAGCAGCCTGGGACTAGCGGGAGTCGCGGTGGGGGAGCTGTTTTTT
TRBV6-2/TRBV6-3	.	.	TRBJ2-1	CASSYSRGLVNEQFF	TGTGCCAGCAGTTACTCAAGGGGTCTCGTGAATGAGCAGTTCTTC
TRBV28	.	.	TRBJ1-2	CASSSERRYGYTF	TGTGCCAGCAGTTCGGAGCGGCGCTATGGCTACACCTTC
TRBV29-1	.	TRBD1	TRBJ1-1	CSVRFLGQGIAETEAFF	TGCAGCGTCCGTTTTTTGGGACAGGGAATAGCGGAGACTGAAGCTTTCTTT
TRBV7-9	.	.	TRBJ1-2	CASSSRLQVGSDYGYTF	TGTGCCAGCAGCTCGCGTTTACAGGTTGGAAGTGACTATGGCTACACCTTC
TRBV5-6	.	.	TRBJ2-7	CASSGGTGGYDEQYF	TGTGCCAGCAGCGGGGGGACCGGGGGATACGACGAGCAGTACTTC
TRBV7-9	.	.	TRBJ1-5	CASSPQEGSNQPQHF	TGTGCCAGCAGCCCCCAGGAAGGCAGCAATCAGCCCCAGCATTTT
TRBV7-9	few	TRBD1	TRBJ1-6	CASSPGDRNSPLHF	TGTGCCAGCAGCCCGGGGGACAGAAATTCACCCCTCCACTTT
TRBV4-1	.	TRBD2	TRBJ2-1	CASSRASGTYNEQFF	TGCGCCAGCAGCCGGGCTAGCGGGACCTACAATGAGCAGTTCTTC
TRBV7-3	.	TRBD2	TRBJ2-3	CASSPVPTSASTDTQYF	TGTGCCAGCAGCCCAGTCCCGACTAGCGCGAGCACAGATACGCAGTATTTT